The rows below give T cell receptor beta chains drawn from one sample of a study of blood T cell repertoires in COVID-19. Using immunoSEQ multiplex PCR, the repertoire was profiled, and TCRdb retains in-frame clones only, with some absent. The table has just over 650,000 clones, 80% to 90% seen once; the top ten hold around 0.3%. The specimen sequenced was peripheral blood. Every receptor here comes from a young woman with acute or convalescent COVID-19. CDR3s include the opening cysteine and the closing phenylalanine or tryptophan. The D gene is left open where the match is weak. Part of the rows lack a size; the others show once, few, many or a class for expanded clones.

D	J	V	size	length	DNA	CDR3
-	TRBJ2-1	TRBV19	few	12	TGTGCCAGTAGTGGGCGACACAATGAGCAGTTCTTC	CASSGRHNEQFF
-	TRBJ2-5	TRBV4-1	-	14	TGCGCCAGCAGCCAAGACGCACAGCCAGAGACCCAGTACTTC	CASSQDAQPETQYF
-	TRBJ1-5	TRBV5-5	few	16	TGTGCCAGCAGCGCCCGCCCGTTAAACAGGGCCCAGCCCCAGCATTTT	CASSARPLNRAQPQHF
-	TRBJ1-2	TRBV27	-	16	TGTGCCAGCAGTCCTCTTCCGACGGGATTCTTTGGTGGCTACACCTTC	CASSPLPTGFFGGYTF
-	TRBJ1-5	TRBV18	-	14	TGTGCCAGCTCACCCACGGGCGGGGCACAGCCCCAGCATTTT	CASSPTGGAQPQHF
-	TRBJ2-7	TRBV25-1	few	15	TGTGCCAGCAGCCCCCCGCGGGGGCCCTCCTACGAGCAGTACTTC	CASSPPRGPSYEQYF
-	TRBJ1-1	TRBV30	-	12	TGTGCCTCCCTCCGAGCGAACACTGAAGCTTTCTTT	CASLRANTEAFF
TRBD2	TRBJ2-3	TRBV9	-	17	TGTGCCAGCAGCGTAAGGGTAGCGGGGGATAGCACAGATACGCAGTATTTT	CASSVRVAGDSTDTQYF
TRBD1	TRBJ1-2	TRBV2	-	14	TGTGCCAGCAGTCCAAGACAGGGGCGATATGGCTACACCTTC	CASSPRQGRYGYTF
TRBD1	TRBJ1-4	TRBV7-9	-	17	TGTGCCAGCAGCCCGAACTGGGGGACAGAGACTGATGAAAAACTGTTTTTT	CASSPNWGTETDEKLFF
-	TRBJ1-4	TRBV7-2	-	16	TGTGCCAGCAGCTTAAGGTGGGCAGGGGACAATGAAAAACTGTTTTTT	CASSLRWAGDNEKLFF
-	TRBJ2-5	TRBV12-3/TRBV12-4	-	13	TGTGCCAGCAGTTTCGACATTCAAGAGACCCAGTACTTC	CASSFDIQETQYF
-	TRBJ2-7	TRBV6-5	-	15	TGTGCCAGCAGCCCCGTTGGGGCGTCCCACTACGAGCAGTACTTC	CASSPVGASHYEQYF
TRBD2	TRBJ2-3	TRBV6-4	-	15	TGTGCCAGCAGTGACTCTCGGGGGGGGACAGATACGCAGTATTTT	CASSDSRGGTDTQYF
TRBD1	TRBJ1-2	TRBV5-4	-	15	TGTGCCAGCAGCCTAGGGACAGGGGGCGACTATGGCTACACCTTC	CASSLGTGGDYGYTF
TRBD1	TRBJ2-6	TRBV19	-	12	TGTGCCATTTCAGACAGGGGGAACGTCCTGACTTTC	CAISDRGNVLTF
TRBD2	TRBJ2-7	TRBV6-5	-	15	TGTGCCAGCAGTCCCCGACTAGCGGGGGGTCTCGAGCAGTACTTC	CASSPRLAGGLEQYF
-	TRBJ1-2	TRBV3-1/TRBV3-2	-	15	TGTGCCAGCAGCCACGGCGGAGTAGTACGCTATGGCTACACCTTC	CASSHGGVVRYGYTF
TRBD1	TRBJ1-2	TRBV7-2	-	15	TGTGCCAGCAGCTTAGATTCTGGGACAGGGAGTGGCTACACCTTC	CASSLDSGTGSGYTF
-	TRBJ1-1	TRBV27	-	14	TGTGCCAGCAGTTTAACAGGGTTTTACACTGAAGCTTTCTTT	CASSLTGFYTEAFF
TRBD2	TRBJ2-3	TRBV13	-	17	TGTGCCAGCAGCTGGAATCTAGCGGGGGGTCCTTTGGATACGCAGTATTTT	CASSWNLAGGPLDTQYF
-	TRBJ2-7	TRBV19	-	13	TGTGCCAGTAGTGCGACTAACTGGGACGAGCAGTACTTC	CASSATNWDEQYF
-	TRBJ1-2	TRBV5-1	-	15	TGCGCCAGCAGCTTAGAGGGAGGAGGGAATTATGGCTACACCTTC	CASSLEGGGNYGYTF
TRBD1	TRBJ1-6	TRBV6-5	-	14	TGTGCCAGCAGCACCGACAGGGGGCTAGGGCCCCTCCACTTT	CASSTDRGLGPLHF
-	TRBJ1-3	TRBV18	-	17	TGTGCCAGCTCACCCATAACAGCACCCCTCTCTGGAAACACCATATATTTT	CASSPITAPLSGNTIYF
TRBD2	TRBJ2-5	TRBV14	-	16	TGTGCCAGCACCGGGGGGAGCGGGGGCAACCAAGAGACCCAGTACTTC	CASTGGSGGNQETQYF
-	TRBJ1-1	TRBV5-1	-	16	TGCGCCAGCAGCTTGGGCCAGGGGTTAATGAACACTGAAGCTTTCTTT	CASSLGQGLMNTEAFF
TRBD1	TRBJ1-1	TRBV6-4	-	14	TGTGCCAGCAGGCTTGGACAGGAGGGTACTGAAGCTTTCTTT	CASRLGQEGTEAFF
-	TRBJ2-1	TRBV5-6	-	12	TGTGCCAGCAGCTTGACACAGAATGAGCAGTTCTTC	CASSLTQNEQFF
TRBD2	TRBJ2-3	TRBV19	few	14	TGTGCCACACTAGCGGGGGGGAGGACAGATACGCAGTATTTT	CATLAGGRTDTQYF
TRBD1	TRBJ1-4	TRBV25-1	-	13	TGTGCCAGCAGTTTGACAGGGAGTGAAAAACTGTTTTTT	CASSLTGSEKLFF
TRBD1	TRBJ1-2	TRBV14	-	17	TGTGCCAGCAGCCAAGATTCATGGGCGGACAGGGACTATGGCTACACCTTC	CASSQDSWADRDYGYTF
TRBD1	TRBJ1-2	TRBV24-1	-	16	TGTGCCACCAGTGACGGACAGGGGGTCCCCAGAAATGGCTACACCTTC	CATSDGQGVPRNGYTF
-	TRBJ1-2	TRBV29-1	-	13	TGCAGCGTTGTGGCAGGGCCAAACTATGGCTACACCTTC	CSVVAGPNYGYTF
-	TRBJ2-2	TRBV7-9	-	15	TGTGCCAGCAGCTGGTTCAGGGGAAACAGCGGGGAGCTGTTTTTT	CASSWFRGNSGELFF
-	TRBJ2-2	TRBV3-1/TRBV3-2	-	12	TGTGCCAGCAGCCATTTAACCGGGGAGCTGTTTTTT	CASSHLTGELFF
-	TRBJ2-7	TRBV12-5	-	14	TGTGCTAGTGGTTTGTCGATCATCCGGGGCGAGCAGTACTTC	CASGLSIIRGEQYF
TRBD1	TRBJ2-7	TRBV13	-	14	TGTGCCAGCAGCCACCGGGACAGGGACTACGAGCAGTACTTC	CASSHRDRDYEQYF
TRBD1	TRBJ2-2	TRBV27	-	17	TGTGCCAGCAGTTCCCCCTTGGGACAGGAAAGCACCGGGGAGCTGTTTTTT	CASSSPLGQESTGELFF
-	TRBJ2-3	TRBV3-1/TRBV3-2	-	15	TGTGCCAGCAGCCAACGAGGGGGGGCGTCAGATACGCAGTATTTT	CASSQRGGASDTQYF
TRBD1	TRBJ1-6	TRBV6-5	-	15	TGTGCCACCGCCCGGACAGGTGTTAATAATTCACCCCTCCACTTT	CATARTGVNNSPLHF
TRBD1	TRBJ1-4	TRBV25-1	-	15	TGTGCCAGCAGTGCCCTGACAGGGGGCTCGGAAAAACTGTTTTTT	CASSALTGGSEKLFF
TRBD1	TRBJ1-2	TRBV7-2	-	14	TGTGCCAGCAGCGCCTACAGGGGCTTAAGGTCCAACACCTTC	CASSAYRGLRSNTF
-	TRBJ1-3	TRBV2	-	17	TGTGCCAGCAGTGAAGGAGGGCAGGGGAAGCCTGGAAACACCATATATTTT	CASSEGGQGKPGNTIYF
-	TRBJ1-1	TRBV6-5	-	15	TGTGCCAGCAGCTCCACGGACAGTCTTGGAGTAACGGCTTTCTTT	CASSSTDSLGVTAFF
TRBD1	TRBJ1-2	TRBV18	-	15	TGTGCCAGCTCACTATCCCAGGGGGCGGACTATGGCTACACCTTC	CASSLSQGADYGYTF
TRBD1	TRBJ1-6	TRBV3-1/TRBV3-2	-	17	TGTGCCAGCAGCCCCTACGCAGGGGGCTCCTATAATTCACCCCTCCACTTT	CASSPYAGGSYNSPLHF
-	TRBJ2-7	TRBV7-3	-	14	TGTGCCAGCAGCTTAGGCGGGGGCGGCTACGAGCAGTACTTC	CASSLGGGGYEQYF
-	TRBJ2-7	TRBV27	-	14	TGTGCCTCGAGAGTTGGCGGGTCCCCCTACGAGCAGTACTTC	CASRVGGSPYEQYF